Presented here are 20 T cell receptor beta chains from one specimen sequenced in a study of blood T cell repertoires in COVID-19. Repertoires were generated with immunoSEQ multiplex PCR, while TCRdb's copy carries only in-frame clones and drops some. This table holds tens of thousands of clones, 86% found once. Sample: peripheral blood. The receptors were gathered from a young man with acute or convalescent COVID-19.

This chain uses TRBV4-1 with TRBJ1-6; D possibly corresponds to TRBD1 (6 bases). The CDR3 totals 15 residues. The V gene's germline CDR1 is MGHRA and CDR2 YSYEKL. Trimming stripped 3 bases from V and 5 bases from J, with 11 bases between. The CDR3 coding sequence is TGCGCCAGCAGCCACCCGGACAGAAATAATTCACCCCTCCACTTT. Its translation: CASSHPDRNNSPLHF.

The chain recombines TRBV11-2 with TRBJ2-1, with D unclear. The CDR3 totals 14 residues. Deletions cut 0 bases from V and 15 bases from J, with 18 bases between. Per germline, CDR1 SGHAT and CDR2 FQNNGV. The CDR3 protein is CASSLDGSPRFGFF. CDR3 sequence (DNA): TGTGCCAGCAGCTTAGATGGTAGCCCGCGGTTTGGGTTCTTC. The full variable domain, rest sourced from reference TRBV11-2 and TRBJ2-1, is EAGVAQSPRYKIIEKRQSVAFWCNPISGHATLYWYQQILGQGPKLLIQFQNNGVVDDSQLPKDRFSAERLKGVDSTLKIQPAKLEDSAVYLCASSLDGSPRFGFFGPGTRLTVL.

This clone was counted once. This rearrangement joins TRBV19 to TRBJ2-5; TRBD1 aligns across 7 bases. The CDR3 runs 16 residues. Germline CDR1 reads LNHDA; CDR2 reads SQIVND (reference sequence). V lost 5 bases to trimming and J lost 5 bases; unmatched junction nucleotides: 14. CDR3 region: CASSLNGLFRGETQYF. The CDR3 bases are TGTGCCAGTAGTCTAAACGGACTTTTCAGGGGGGAGACCCAGTACTTC.

The V call is TRBV19, the J call TRBJ1-2; 7 nucleotides agree with TRBD1. CDR1 and CDR2 from the germline V gene are LNHDA and SQIVND (reference sequence). Trimming took 6 bases from V and 4 from J; bases not matched to a gene: 14. The CDR3 consists of 16 residues. The CDR3 coding sequence is TGTGCCAGTAGCGATATGAGACAGGGCGATATCTATGGCTACACCTTC. It codes for CASSDMRQGDIYGYTF.

The V and J genes are TRBV6-1 and TRBJ1-5, with 9 nucleotides matching TRBD1. Germline CDR1 and CDR2: MNHNS and SASEGT. The CDR3 contains 16 residues. V lost 1 base, J lost 5 bases, and 6 bases stayed unmatched. CDR3: CASSEGGTGLHQPQHF. The CDR3 nucleotides are TGTGCCAGCAGTGAAGGAGGGACAGGGCTGCATCAGCCCCAGCATTTT.

V usage is TRBV12-2 and J usage is TRBJ2-3; whether TRBD2, the table's D call, matches the DNA was not checked. TRBV12-2 counts as a pseudogene. The CDR3 loop spans 15 amino acids. The CDR3 sequence: CASRFIPARRDTQYF. As DNA, the CDR3 is TGTGCAAGTCGCTTCATCCCGGCCCGGCGGGATACGCAGTATTTT.

This clone was counted between two and nine times. This rearrangement joins TRBV10-2 to TRBJ2-7, with TRBD1 matching 11 bases. The germline CDR1 and CDR2 sequences are WSHSY and SAAADI. The J segment lost 5 bases and the V segment lost 3 bases, leaving 9 bases of the junction unmatched. The length of the CDR3 is 16 residues. CDR3 in amino acids: CASSDRPGQGGNEQYF. As DNA, the CDR3 is TGCGCCAGCAGTGACCGGCCGGGACAGGGGGGAAACGAGCAGTACTTC.

This clone has only one observation. The J gene is TRBJ2-3, the V gene TRBV11-2; 9 bases are shared with TRBD2. Germline V gene sequence: CDR1 SGHAT, CDR2 FQNNGV. The J segment lost 3 bases and the V segment lost 2 bases, leaving 3 bases of the junction unmatched. The CDR3 spans 15 residues. CDR3 protein: CASSLIAGETDTQYF. CDR3 nucleotides: TGTGCCAGCAGCTTAATAGCGGGAGAAACAGATACGCAGTATTTT.

The rearrangement uses TRBV24-1 and TRBJ1-1; possible D gene TRBD1, 5 bases. Germline-derived CDR1 and CDR2 are KGHDR and SFDVKD. Trimming left V 5 bases short and J 4 bases short, with 7 bases between. CDR3 size: 12 residues. The CDR3 loop is CATSVDSTEAFF. CDR3 in DNA: TGTGCCACCAGTGTAGACAGCACTGAAGCTTTCTTT.

Concerning this clone itself: An end of the junction differs from the germline gene, which may be a read error. V usage is TRBV10-3 and J usage is TRBJ2-1, with TRBD2 identical over 13 bases. The CDR3 totals 12 residues. Germline V CDR1 and CDR2: ENHRY, SYGVKD. The CDR3 sequence is CAISPGLAGTLF. The CDR3 nucleotides read TGTGCCATCAGTCCGGGACTAGCGGGGACGCTCTTC.

The genes are TRBV27 and TRBJ1-2, with 7 bases lining up with TRBD1. The length of the CDR3 is 14 residues. Trimming at V came to 6 bases and at J to 5 bases, leaving 9 bases not matched to a gene. Germline CDR1 is MNHEY and CDR2 is SMNVEV (reference sequence). The CDR3 nucleotides are TGTGCCAGCAGGCGCCGGGACAGCAATTATGGCTACACCTTC. Translated, it gives CASRRRDSNYGYTF.

The J gene is TRBJ2-2, the V gene TRBV15; weak D call: TRBD2 (6 bases). V was trimmed by 3 bases and J by 3 bases, leaving 8 bases between them. Germline V CDR1 and CDR2: LNHNV, YYDKDF (reference sequence). The CDR3 is 14 residues long. The CDR3 region has the DNA TGTGCCACCAGCAGGTGGAGGGACACCGGGGAGCTGTTTTTT. It specifies CATSRWRDTGELFF.

This clone has more than one count but fewer than ten. This chain joins TRBV19 and TRBJ2-3, with TRBD1 matching 11 bases. With 3 bases clipped from V and 4 bases from J, the junction kept 9 bases outside the gene matches. CDR3 length equals 17 residues. In germline, CDR1 is LNHDA, CDR2 SQIVND (reference sequence). CDR3 sequence reads: CASSMGQGDTTPDTQYF. The CDR3 DNA reads TGTGCCAGTAGTATGGGACAGGGGGACACGACCCCAGATACGCAGTATTTT.

The chain recombines TRBV5-4 with TRBJ2-3; maybe TRBD1 (6 bases). The length of the CDR3 is 17 residues. V was trimmed by 4 bases and J by 1 base, leaving 19 bases between them. Per the germline V gene, CDR1 is SGHNT and CDR2 is YYREEE (reference sequence). CDR3 DNA: TGTGCCAGCAGCCTCCGTATTGGGGGCGTTGGCACAGATACGCAGTATTTT. Protein: CASSLRIGGVGTDTQYF.

The genes are TRBV11-2 and TRBJ1-1, with 7 bases aligning to TRBD1. This CDR3 has 14 residues. CDR1 is SGHAT, CDR2 FQNNGV, per germline. V dropped 2 bases and J dropped 8; count of bases not matched to a gene: 8. CDR3 loop: CASSLTTGAGEAFF. The CDR3 bases are TGTGCCAGCAGCTTAACCACAGGGGCAGGGGAAGCTTTCTTT.

The V and J genes are TRBV18 and TRBJ1-4; TRBD1 is a possible D gene (5 bases). The CDR3 totals 14 residues. CDR1 and CDR2 from the germline V gene are KGHSH and LQKENI. Trimming removed 6 bases from V and 5 bases from J, with 13 bases in between. CDR3: CASSRGTSNEKLFF. CDR3 DNA sequence: TGTGCCAGCTCCCGCGGGACCAGCAATGAAAAACTGTTTTTT.

The V gene is TRBV5-1, the J gene TRBJ1-5; a weak D match, TRBD1 (6 bases). Trimming left V 5 bases short and J 0 bases short, with 12 bases between. This CDR3 is 15 amino acids long. Germline V gene sequence: CDR1 SGHRS, CDR2 YFSETQ. Here the CDR3 reads CASRPGTSSNQPQHF. DNA of the CDR3: TGCGCCAGCAGGCCGGGGACATCTAGCAATCAGCCCCAGCATTTT.

The CDR3 region has the DNA TGTGCCATCAGTGATAACCCGGGACTCCTGAATTCACCCCTCCACTTT. This sequence encodes CAISDNPGLLNSPLHF. The rearrangement links TRBV10-3 to TRBJ1-6; a possible D gene is TRBD1 (5 bases). The CDR3 is 16 amino acids. Between the trimmed V and J ends, which lost 3 bases and 7 bases, there was a span of 16 bases. CDR1 is ENHRY and CDR2 is SYGVKD in the germline V gene.

V gene TRBV6-6 combines with J gene TRBJ1-3; no clear D. Between the trimmed V and J ends, which lost 6 bases and 2 bases, there was a span of 11 bases. The CDR3 spans 14 residues. From germline, CDR1 is MNHNY and CDR2 SVGAGI (reference sequence). CDR3 sequence reads: CASRGRAAGNTIYF. The CDR3 region has the DNA TGTGCCAGCAGGGGGAGGGCGGCTGGAAACACCATATATTTT.

The V and J genes are TRBV6-2 or TRBV6-3 and TRBJ1-1, with TRBD1 matching 11 bases. Germline CDR1 reads MNHEY; CDR2 reads SVGEGT. The CDR3 contains 17 residues. V lost 0 bases, J lost 3 bases, and 6 bases stayed unmatched. The CDR3 sequence: CASSYSGQGARDTEAFF. CDR3 in DNA: TGTGCCAGCAGTTACTCTGGACAGGGGGCGCGGGACACTGAAGCTTTCTTT.